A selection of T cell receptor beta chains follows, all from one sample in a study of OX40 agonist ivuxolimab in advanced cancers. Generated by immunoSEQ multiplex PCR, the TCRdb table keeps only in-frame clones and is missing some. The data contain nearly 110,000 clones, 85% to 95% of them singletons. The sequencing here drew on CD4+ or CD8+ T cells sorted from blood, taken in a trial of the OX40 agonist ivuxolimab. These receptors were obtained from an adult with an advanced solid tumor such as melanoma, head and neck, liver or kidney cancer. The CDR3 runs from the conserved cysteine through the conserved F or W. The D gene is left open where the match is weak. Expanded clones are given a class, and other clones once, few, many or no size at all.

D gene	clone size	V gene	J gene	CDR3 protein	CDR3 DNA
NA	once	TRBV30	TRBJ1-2	CAWRGGTSAGYTF	TGTGCCTGGAGGGGGGGAACGTCTGCCGGCTACACCTTC
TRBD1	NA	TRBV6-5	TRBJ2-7	CASSYGDRGYEQYF	TGTGCCAGCAGTTACGGGGACAGGGGATACGAGCAGTACTTC
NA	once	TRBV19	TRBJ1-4	CASSITLGGVNEKLFF	TGTGCCAGTAGTATAACATTGGGAGGAGTTAATGAAAAACTGTTTTTT
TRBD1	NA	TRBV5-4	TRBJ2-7	CASSMAMDRAEAEQYF	TGTGCCAGCAGCATGGCGATGGACAGGGCCGAAGCCGAGCAGTACTTC
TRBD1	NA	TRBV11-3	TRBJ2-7	CASSSGTGAYEQYF	TGTGCCAGCAGCTCCGGGACAGGGGCCTACGAGCAGTACTTC
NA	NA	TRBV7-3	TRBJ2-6	CASSRPGLAGANVLTF	TGTGCCAGCAGCCGACCGGGTTTGGCTGGGGCCAACGTCCTGACTTTC
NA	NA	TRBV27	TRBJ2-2	CASSLRTLGAGELFF	TGTGCCAGCAGTTTACGAACGCTAGGGGCCGGGGAGCTGTTTTTT
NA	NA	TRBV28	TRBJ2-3	CASSGPTDTQYF	TGTGCCAGCAGTGGCCCCACAGATACGCAGTATTTT
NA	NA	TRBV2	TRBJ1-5	CASSEWRGGQPQHF	TGTGCCAGCAGTGAATGGCGGGGGGGTCAGCCCCAGCATTTT
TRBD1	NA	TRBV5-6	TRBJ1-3	CASSLVEGQDSGNTIYF	TGTGCCAGCAGCTTGGTGGAGGGACAGGACTCTGGAAACACCATATATTTT
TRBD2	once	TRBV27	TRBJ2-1	CASSPRAGGYNEQFF	TGTGCCAGCAGCCCCAGAGCGGGAGGCTACAATGAGCAGTTCTTC
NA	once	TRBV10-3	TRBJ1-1	CAISEPVDNTEAFF	TGTGCCATCAGTGAGCCGGTGGACAACACTGAAGCTTTCTTT
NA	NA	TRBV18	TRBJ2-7	CASSPAGDSYEQYF	TGTGCCAGCTCACCGGCAGGTGACTCCTACGAGCAGTACTTC
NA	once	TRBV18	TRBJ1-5	CASSPEEGPQPQHF	TGTGCCAGCTCACCCGAAGAAGGGCCTCAGCCCCAGCATTTT
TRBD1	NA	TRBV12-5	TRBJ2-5	CASGPGQGGQETQYF	TGTGCTAGTGGTCCGGGACAGGGGGGGCAAGAGACCCAGTACTTC
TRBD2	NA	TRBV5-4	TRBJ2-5	CASSPGTSGTVQETQYF	TGTGCCAGCAGCCCAGGGACTAGCGGGACCGTACAAGAGACCCAGTACTTC
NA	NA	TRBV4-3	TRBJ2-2	CASSPISGRTNTGELFF	TGCGCCAGCAGCCCTATATCCGGACGAACGAACACCGGGGAGCTGTTTTTT
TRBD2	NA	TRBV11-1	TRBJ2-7	CASSFLAGLSYEQYF	TGTGCCAGCAGCTTTTTAGCGGGACTTTCCTACGAGCAGTACTTC
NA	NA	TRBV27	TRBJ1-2	CASSPNVGGYTF	TGTGCCAGCAGTCCAAATGTGGGGGGCTACACCTTC
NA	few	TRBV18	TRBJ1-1	CASSPPVGGMNTEAFF	TGTGCCAGCTCACCGCCGGTGGGCGGAATGAACACTGAAGCTTTCTTT
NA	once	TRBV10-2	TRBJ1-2	CASGDLAGANYGYTF	TGCGCCAGCGGCGACCTCGCAGGGGCGAACTATGGCTACACCTTC
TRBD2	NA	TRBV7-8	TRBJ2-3	CASRRNPGLAIDTQYF	TGTGCCAGCAGACGCAATCCGGGACTAGCTATAGATACGCAGTATTTT
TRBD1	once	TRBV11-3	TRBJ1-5	CASRYRRAGQCNQPQHF	TGTGCCAGCAGGTACCGGCGGGCGGGACAGTGTAATCAGCCCCAGCATTTT